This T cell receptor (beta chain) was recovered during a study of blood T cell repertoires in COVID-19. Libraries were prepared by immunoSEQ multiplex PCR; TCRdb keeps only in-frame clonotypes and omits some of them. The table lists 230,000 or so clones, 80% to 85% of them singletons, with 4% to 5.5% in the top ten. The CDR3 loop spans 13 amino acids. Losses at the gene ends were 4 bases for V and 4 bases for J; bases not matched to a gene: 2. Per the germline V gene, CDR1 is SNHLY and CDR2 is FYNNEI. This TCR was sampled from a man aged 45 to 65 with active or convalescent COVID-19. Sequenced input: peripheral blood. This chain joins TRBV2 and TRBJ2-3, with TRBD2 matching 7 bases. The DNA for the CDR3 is TGTGCCAGCAGTGCAGGGAGGGCAGATACGCAGTATTTT. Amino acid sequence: CASSAGRADTQYF.